One and the same sample provided the 8 T cell receptor beta chains below, sequenced in a study of metastatic and nonmetastatic thyroid tumors (dated by TCRdb to between 2020 and 2021). Before undergoing thyroid surgery, none of the patients had been given any kind of treatment. To prepare the library, PCR was applied. For sequencing, an Illumina HiSeq 4000 was employed. Clones were called with MiXCR by TCRdb after fastp trimmed the public reads at Q25, and only in-frame beta chains were retained. This sample comprises a few thousand clones, 35% of them detected only once. The top ten clonotypes cover 27% of the sample. Sequences were obtained from adjacent normal tissue. The source is a female donor with papillary thyroid cancer or a benign thyroid nodule (not recorded which). Some clones in this sample may be carry-over from other donors' samples.

The J gene is TRBJ1-1, the V gene TRBV7-6; D is ambiguous. CDR1 is SGHVS and CDR2 is FNYEAQ in the germline V gene. V lost 4 bases and J 5 bases, leaving 8 bases between the germline ends. There are 12 residues in the CDR3. CDR3 DNA: TGTGCCAGCAGCTCAGGAAGTACTGAAGCTTTCTTT. Amino acid sequence: CASSSGSTEAFF.

This chain uses TRBV6-1 with TRBJ1-5; 8 nucleotides agree with TRBD1. Germline lookup yields CDR1 MNHNS and CDR2 SASEGT. With 7 bases clipped from V and 2 bases from J, the junction kept 10 bases outside the gene matches. This CDR3 is 16 amino acids long. As DNA, the CDR3 is TGTGCCAGCACCGACAGGGGACGTATTGGCAATCAGCCCCAGCATTTT. The encoded protein is CASTDRGRIGNQPQHF.

This clone is labeled as large (0.1 to 1%). This chain uses TRBV5-8 with TRBJ1-6; D might be TRBD1 (6 bases). The CDR3 is 13 residues long. The germline CDR1 and CDR2 sequences are SGHTS and YDEGEE. V lost 5 bases and J 10 bases, leaving 13 bases between the germline ends. CDR3 region: CASRFQGRSPLHF. Written as DNA, the CDR3 is TGTGCCAGCAGGTTTCAGGGGAGATCACCCCTCCACTTT. The entire variable domain, with the rest obtained from reference TRBV5-8 and TRBJ1-6, is as follows: EAGVTQSPTHLIKTRGQQATLRCSPISGHTSVYWYQQALGLGLQFLLWYDEGEERNRGNFPPRFSGRQFPNYSSELNVNALELEDSALYLCASRFQGRSPLHFGNGTRLTVT.

This chain joins TRBV19 and TRBJ1-2, with D maybe TRBD1 (5 bases). Trimming left V 3 bases short and J 7 bases short, with 18 bases between. The CDR3 runs 15 residues. Germline-derived CDR1 and CDR2 are LNHDA and SQIVND (reference sequence). CDR3 loop: CASSISFRDSGGYTF. Here the CDR3 DNA reads TGTGCCAGTAGTATTTCGTTCCGGGACTCGGGTGGCTACACCTTC.

This clone was recorded a few times. The V gene is TRBV6-9, the J gene TRBJ2-1, with D maybe TRBD2 (6 bases). Between the trimmed V and J ends, which lost 6 bases and 0 bases, there was a span of 12 bases. Looked up from germline, CDR1 is MNHGY and CDR2 is SVAAGI. The CDR3 has 15 residues. CDR3 amino acids: CASRMTSGSYNEQFF. CDR3 DNA: TGTGCCAGCAGAATGACTAGTGGCTCCTACAATGAGCAGTTCTTC.

This chain joins TRBV7-2 and TRBJ2-7; 11 positions agree with TRBD2. With 0 bases clipped from V and 3 bases from J, the junction kept 10 bases outside the gene matches. The CDR3 sequence is 18 residues long. CDR1 and CDR2 (germline): SGHTA, FQGNSA. The CDR3 spells CASSLAFSGRATGYEQYF. The CDR3 DNA reads TGTGCCAGCAGCTTAGCGTTTAGCGGGAGGGCCACTGGCTACGAGCAGTACTTC.

Remarks on this clone: An end of the junction differs from the germline gene, which may be a read error. V is TRBV7-9 and J is TRBJ1-1, with D possibly being TRBD1 (5 bases). Per germline, CDR1 SEHNR and CDR2 FQNEAQ (reference sequence). This CDR3 is built from 15 residues. CDR3 DNA sequence: TGTGCCGGCAGCTTAGATCGTGTTCGCGGAAGGGGAGCTTTCTTT. The encoded protein is CAGSLDRVRGRGAFF.

This clone is classed as medium-sized. This chain connects TRBV20-1 to TRBJ1-5, with TRBD1 matching 7 bases. Trimming at V came to 6 bases and at J to 0 bases, leaving 11 bases not matched to a gene. Germline V gene data show CDR1 as DFQATT and CDR2 as SNEGSKA (reference sequence). The CDR3 loop spans 16 amino acids. As DNA, the CDR3 is TGCAGTGCCACCATACCGGGACAGATTAGCAATCAGCCCCAGCATTTT. This translates into CSATIPGQISNQPQHF.